Listed here is a single TCR beta chain. This clonotype was observed at least ten times. Its antigen specificity is not known. Base qualities are missing; no much larger clone stands one base away. The protocol used for the library was multiplex PCR. This sample was sequenced with an Illumina HiSeq 4000. To build TCR beta libraries, CDR3 regions were amplified by Arm-PCR using iRepertoire HTBI primers. Before sequencing, the PCR products underwent gel purification. For the original study's pipeline: Across samples, fewer than 70 TRBV and 13 to 15 TRBJ segments were identified and used for gene usage analysis of CDR3 amino acid clonotypes. COPE and FqMerger were used to merge the filtered high-quality paired reads into contigs. BLAST was used to align contigs to IMGT TRBV, TRBD and TRBJ reference genes, and CDR3 was defined according to IMGT. Any clonotype with a frequency above 0.1% was counted as a highly expanded clone. Shannon entropy was used to measure repertoire diversity, and the Gini coefficient was used to measure V-J evenness. Public clonotypes were defined as clonotypes shared by more than one individual. In TCRdb, the public reads were trimmed at Q25 with fastp and aligned with MiXCR, with productive beta chains retained. Records with the same CDR3 protein are collapsed into one entry carrying the most frequent genes and DNA. TCRdb assigned the V and J calls; the authors' analysis was not used. This sample lists 580,000 or so distinct CDR3 sequences; about 16% were detected once. The ten largest make up 12% of the sample.

The data were taken from a study of regulatory T cells in long-lasting Graves disease (TCRdb year 2021). For context, the study as a whole: Patients with newly diagnosed Graves' disease had been on antithyroid drugs for under 3 months. Persistent Graves' disease patients were compared with newly diagnosed Graves' disease patients by peripheral blood TCR sequencing and RNA sequencing. The study was conducted in China and was registered as a clinical trial. A total of about 33 samples underwent TCR sequencing: some 13 from persistent and roughly 20 from newly diagnosed Graves' disease patients.

The time point label for this specimen denotes: newly diagnosed GD, antithyroid drugs for less than 3 months. For both TCR sequencing and RNA sequencing, RNA was extracted from PBMCs using TRIzol. The diagnosis of Graves' disease followed American Thyroid Association guidelines. The patients came from an endocrinology department in Xi'an, China. Each patient gave 7 to 9.5 milliliters of peripheral blood, collected in an EDTA anticoagulant tube. Ficoll Paque Plus density gradient separation was used to isolate PBMCs, and no further T cell sorting was performed. An Agilent 2100 Bioanalyzer and agarose gel were used to check RNA quality, and a NanoDrop 2000 was used to measure RNA concentration. Summary of the overall study and its limitations: Patients with persistent disease shared more public clonotypes (approximately 2,500) than newly diagnosed patients did (more than 900). Because the primary lesion, thyroid tissue, could not be accessed, the study looked at peripheral blood alone. As a limitation, the authors acknowledged that the small sample size may reduce accuracy. Sequencing and analysis were limited to the TCR beta chain. Compared with newly diagnosed patients, patients with persistent Graves' disease had lower TCR Shannon entropy and fewer highly expanded clones, which suggests clonal expansion.

Another study also made use of these data, one on T cells in Graves' hyperthyroidism and ophthalmopathy. The second study's authors report: A patient counted as having stable Graves' hyperthyroidism if no progression to ophthalmopathy occurred over 18 months of follow-up. Hyperthyroidism patients were newly diagnosed, with disease duration under 2 months, and aged 18 to 65 years. Exclusion was applied to patients with uncontrolled infections, other autoimmune diseases, pregnancy or lactation. Clinical symptoms, serum thyroxine and TRAb, thyroid ultrasound, and orbital computed tomography formed the basis for the diagnoses. For the first round of RT-PCR on the TCR CDR3, the HTBI primer set was used together with the Qiagen OneStep RT-PCR kit. Most expanded thyroid clonotypes (frequency above 0.001) were also detected in blood, suggesting blood repertoires may reflect thyroid immune responses. A model built on a 13 V-J signature distinguished ophthalmopathy from stable hyperthyroidism, reaching 87.88% sensitivity and around 81% specificity in cross-validation and 80%/75% in testing. In validation, the model predicted progression to ophthalmopathy with 60% to 71% sensitivity and 72% to 75% specificity, a median of approximately 6.5 months before onset. To identify TCR V-J signatures that set the groups apart, the researchers used a discovery cohort of more than 95 patients, made up of 43 with Graves' ophthalmopathy and 57 with stable Graves' hyperthyroidism. Prospective prediction of ophthalmopathy was tested in an independent validation cohort of fewer than 20 hyperthyroidism patients and some 17 patients who later progressed to ophthalmopathy. The 100 discovery patients were divided at random into training and test sets in a 7:3 ratio. The study also compared thyroid tissue and blood T-cell repertoires from five or six Graves' hyperthyroidism patients. Following sampling, methimazole starting at 30 mg daily was given to hyperthyroidism patients, and high-dose intravenous methylprednisolone was given to ophthalmopathy patients. Libraries were constructed in a second round of multiplex PCR, after which size selection and purification were performed. Paired-end sequencing of the libraries was performed with 100 bp reads on an Illumina HiSeq2000. SOAPnuke was used to process the raw data, throwing out any read that contained adapters or uncalled bases, had a mean Phred below 15, or lacked an exact constant-primer or identifier match. High-quality paired reads were merged using COPE v1.2.5, and each unique nucleotide sequence was defined as a clonotype. MiTCR v1.1 was used to align clonotypes to the IMGT TRBV, TRBD and TRBJ reference segments. The analysis was restricted to V-J combinations with a frequency above 0.0001, which together covered roughly 99% of the repertoires. The TCS score was defined as the ratio of F50 (clonal expansion) to E x V (chaos), calculated using BLOSUM62-based TCRdist between CDR3 peptides within each V-J. Welch's t-statistics and random forest reduced fewer than 550 V-J features to 10 to 15, which were used in a naive Bayes classifier (R e1071). No statistical method was used to fix the sample size in advance, and group allocation was not hidden from the investigators. According to the paper, TCR Vbeta CDR3 sequencing was carried out on roughly 130 peripheral blood samples, which came from under 50 ophthalmopathy, around 74 hyperthyroidism and roughly 17 progressor patients.

The origin of this receptor is a man aged 18 to 29 with Graves disease. Donor details come from another sample of the same person, matched by shared clones. The sample was peripheral blood mononuclear cells (PBMCs), taken at new diagnosis, from a patient treated with antithyroid drugs.

The DNA sequence is given as TGTGCCAGCAGCTATCTCCGGGACTCTATCTACGAGCAGTACTTC. Translated, this is CASSYLRDSIYEQYF. The rearrangement joined TRBV27 to TRBJ2-7, and the D gene may be TRBD2, 6 bases matching. V is pared back by 6 bases and J by 3 bases, with 18 bases lying between the germline termini. CDR1 MNHEY and CDR2 SMNVEV were looked up in the germline V gene (reference sequence). Counted from cysteine to phenylalanine, this CDR3 has 15 amino acids. Just CDR3 DNA is preserved here, 45 bases in frame from base 1.